These T cell receptor beta chains were read from a single sample in a study of shared clonotypes between healthy human individuals. The data were produced by immunoSEQ multiplex PCR, yet TCRdb's version contains in-frame clones alone and is incomplete. The repertoire holds around 1.9 million clones, with just over 90% as singletons. Material for sequencing was naive CD8+ T cells from PBMCs. These receptor sequences come from a young man in good health. Some clones in this sample may be carry-over from other donors' samples. CDR3s include the opening cysteine and the closing phenylalanine or tryptophan. The D gene is left open where the match is weak. Rows may omit the clone size; those that give it use once, few, many or a size class.

CDR3 DNA | CDR3 protein | clone size | J gene | D gene | V gene
TGTGCCATCAGTGGAGGGCCGGATTCCTATGGCTACACCTTC | CAISGGPDSYGYTF | . | TRBJ1-2 | . | TRBV10-3
TGTGCCAGCAACCTACGGAGAGATGGCTACACCTTC | CASNLRRDGYTF | . | TRBJ1-2 | . | TRBV6-1
TGCGCCAGCAGCCAAGTGACAGGGAAGAACACTGAAGCTTTCTTT | CASSQVTGKNTEAFF | few | TRBJ1-1 | TRBD1 | TRBV4-1
TGTGCCAGCAGTCTGCTAACCCAAACAGATACGCAGTATTTT | CASSLLTQTDTQYF | . | TRBJ2-3 | . | TRBV28
TGTGCCAGCAGTGGGTCCTCGGGGCCAGAGACCCAGTACTTC | CASSGSSGPETQYF | . | TRBJ2-5 | . | TRBV27
TGTGCCAGCAGCCAAGATCCGCCTAGCGCTTCCTACGAGCAGTACTTC | CASSQDPPSASYEQYF | . | TRBJ2-7 | . | TRBV4-2
TGTGCCAGCAGTCCTGACAGGGTCGACTATGGCTACACCTTC | CASSPDRVDYGYTF | . | TRBJ1-2 | TRBD1 | TRBV28
TGTGCCACCAGCAGTTCAACCGACAGCTCCTACGAGCAGTACTTC | CATSSSTDSSYEQYF | . | TRBJ2-7 | . | TRBV15
TGTGCCAGCAGTGACTCGCCCGAGCAGTTCTTC | CASSDSPEQFF | . | TRBJ2-1 | . | TRBV2
TGTGCCAGCAGCGGAGACCGGGCCCTCGCGAACACCGGGGAGCTGTTTTTT | CASSGDRALANTGELFF | . | TRBJ2-2 | . | TRBV11-3
TGTGCCAGTAGTATTGATTTGGGCAGCGAAGAGACCCAGTACTTC | CASSIDLGSEETQYF | . | TRBJ2-5 | . | TRBV19
TGCGCCAGCAGCCAGCTGGACGGGGCCGTGGACACCATATATTTT | CASSQLDGAVDTIYF | . | TRBJ1-3 | . | TRBV5-1
TGTGCCAGCAGCCGGCGGGCGGGGGCCCACTACGAGCAGTACTTC | CASSRRAGAHYEQYF | . | TRBJ2-7 | . | TRBV5-6
TGTGCCAGCAGCGCCCGGGCCGGGGAAAAACTGTTTTTT | CASSARAGEKLFF | . | TRBJ1-4 | . | TRBV9
TGTGCCAGCACCCGAACAGGTCTGAACACTGAAGCTTTCTTT | CASTRTGLNTEAFF | . | TRBJ1-1 | . | TRBV28
TGCGCCAGCAGCCAAGAAAGGCGGGACAGGCTGCAAGAGACCCAGTACTTC | CASSQERRDRLQETQYF | . | TRBJ2-5 | TRBD1 | TRBV4-1
TGTGCCAGCAGTACTTTTGGCGCGTCAGTGAACACTGAAGCTTTCTTT | CASSTFGASVNTEAFF | . | TRBJ1-1 | . | TRBV28
TGTGCCAGCAGCTTAGACCGGGAGCAGCCCCAGCATTTT | CASSLDREQPQHF | . | TRBJ1-5 | . | TRBV7-9
TGTGCCAGCAGCTTAGGTCCGTCTAGGCGGAGCTCCTACAATGAGCAGTTCTTC | CASSLGPSRRSSYNEQFF | . | TRBJ2-1 | . | TRBV11-2
TGTGCCAGCAGACTGGACAGAAACTCCTACGAGCAGTACTTC | CASRLDRNSYEQYF | . | TRBJ2-7 | . | TRBV27
TGTGCCAGCAGCCCGAGCGGGGGGAACACCGGGGAGCTGTTTTTT | CASSPSGGNTGELFF | . | TRBJ2-2 | TRBD2 | TRBV7-9
TGTGCCAGCAGTTCAGGGGAAGGGTATCAGCCCCAGCATTTT | CASSSGEGYQPQHF | . | TRBJ1-5 | . | TRBV2
TGTGCCAGCAGGTACGACGGTTGGGGCGGGGCCGAGCAGTACTTC | CASRYDGWGGAEQYF | . | TRBJ2-7 | . | TRBV28
TGTGCCAGCAGTCTTCGCAAGGTTACCAAAGTTACCGGGGAGCTGTTTTTT | CASSLRKVTKVTGELFF | . | TRBJ2-2 | . | TRBV28
TGTGCCAGCAGATACAGGGGTAGTGCGTATGGCTACACCTTC | CASRYRGSAYGYTF | . | TRBJ1-2 | TRBD1 | TRBV6-5
TGTGCCAGTAGTGCCCGACAGGCCTACGAGCAGTACTTC | CASSARQAYEQYF | . | TRBJ2-7 | . | TRBV19
TGTGCCAGCAGGTTAGCGGGAGGGCTGGGCGAGCAGTACTTC | CASRLAGGLGEQYF | . | TRBJ2-7 | TRBD2 | TRBV6-5
TGTGCCAGCTCTCAACAAAGACATACTTACGAGCAGTACTTC | CASSQQRHTYEQYF | . | TRBJ2-7 | . | TRBV18
TGTGCCAGCAGTTACTCAGGAAGGAAAAATAATTCACCCCTCCACTTT | CASSYSGRKNNSPLHF | . | TRBJ1-6 | . | TRBV6-5
TGTGCCAGTAGTATGAAGCGGGAGGGCCCCCCAGATACGCAGTATTTT | CASSMKREGPPDTQYF | . | TRBJ2-3 | TRBD2 | TRBV19
TGTGCCAGCACTTTGGAAGGCTATGGCTACACTTTC | CASTLEGYGYTF | . | TRBJ1-2 | . | TRBV2
TGTGCTAGTGGTTCCCCGGCCGGGGAGCTGTTTTTT | CASGSPAGELFF | . | TRBJ2-2 | . | TRBV12-5
TGTGCCACCAGCACCGGGAGCTCTGGAAACACCATATATTTT | CATSTGSSGNTIYF | . | TRBJ1-3 | . | TRBV15
TGTGCCAGCAGCCAACCCTACGGGCCGACCTACGAGCAGTACTTC | CASSQPYGPTYEQYF | . | TRBJ2-7 | . | TRBV7-9
TGTGCCAGCAGCGTAGATCGTTCTAGCGGGAGCGACAATGAGCAGTTCTTC | CASSVDRSSGSDNEQFF | . | TRBJ2-1 | TRBD2 | TRBV9
TGTGCCAGCACCGTTGGCCCCAGCACAGATACGCAGTATTTT | CASTVGPSTDTQYF | . | TRBJ2-3 | . | TRBV28
TGTGCCAGCAGTCCCTCAGGGGTCTACGAGCAGTACTTC | CASSPSGVYEQYF | . | TRBJ2-7 | . | TRBV27
TGTGCCAGCAGTTACTCGACGGGGTTTAGCAATCAGCCCCAGCATTTT | CASSYSTGFSNQPQHF | . | TRBJ1-5 | . | TRBV6-6
TGTGCCAGCAGCCTCAAGTCCGACTACAACTACGAGCAGTACTTC | CASSLKSDYNYEQYF | . | TRBJ2-7 | . | TRBV27
TGTGCCAGCAGCCCAGGGGGCTCGTATGGCTACACCTTC | CASSPGGSYGYTF | . | TRBJ1-2 | TRBD1 | TRBV7-8
TGTGCCAGCAGCTTGGACAGGGGTTATGGCTACACCTTC | CASSLDRGYGYTF | . | TRBJ1-2 | TRBD1 | TRBV13
TGCGCCAGCAGCCCGGGACTAGCGGGACAAGAGACCCAGTACTTC | CASSPGLAGQETQYF | once | TRBJ2-5 | TRBD2 | TRBV4-3
TGTGCCAGCAGCACTCGGACAGGGAGAACCTCCTACAATGAGCAGTTCTTC | CASSTRTGRTSYNEQFF | . | TRBJ2-1 | TRBD1 | TRBV7-9
TGTGCCAGCAGTTCATTCTATGGGGCCCAGGACGATCAAGAGACCCAGTACTTC | CASSSFYGAQDDQETQYF | . | TRBJ2-5 | . | TRBV27
TGCGCCAGCAGCCATCAGCGGCAGGGGGTCGGCGAGCAGTACTTC | CASSHQRQGVGEQYF | . | TRBJ2-7 | TRBD1 | TRBV4-1
TGTGCCAGCAGCTTAGCCTCGACCCTGACTTATTACGAGCAGTACTTC | CASSLASTLTYYEQYF | . | TRBJ2-7 | . | TRBV11-2
TGTGCCAGCACTGCCGGGACTAGCGGATACAATGAGCAGTTCTTC | CASTAGTSGYNEQFF | once | TRBJ2-1 | TRBD2 | TRBV27